This record looks at one T cell receptor beta chain sequence and its context. Germline V gene lookup returns CDR1 SGHTA and CDR2 FQGNSA. This CDR3 spans 13 amino acids. V lost 1 base and J lost 4, with 8 bases in between. Living in 24 US areas, the participants were between 18 and 89 years of age. The data derive from a study of blood T cell repertoires in COVID-19. Across the whole study: COVID-19 samples from acute and convalescent phases originated in the United States, Italy and Spain. The analysed material was cDNA or gDNA that came from T cells, B-cell-depleted T cells, or PBMCs.

Repertoires were generated with immunoSEQ multiplex PCR, while TCRdb's copy carries only in-frame clones and drops some. The sample includes 350,000 to 550,000 clones, over 75% of them seen just once. The rearrangement links TRBV7-2 to TRBJ2-7, with D possibly TRBD1 on 5 matching bases. This receptor was obtained from a man between 25 and 39 years old who had recovered from COVID-19. Material: PBMCs or T cells enriched from blood (not recorded which). This chain's CDR3 is CASSLGQIYEQYF. CDR3 coding DNA: TGTGCCAGCAGCTTAGGACAGATATACGAGCAGTACTTC.